The 14 T cell receptor beta chains below come from one sample, sequenced in a study of blood T cells in healthy people across ages. A second 7 to 11 cycle PCR used barcoded and J-beta primers. A single record per CDR3 protein comes from TCRdb applying MiXCR to the 5' RACE reads. The sample records 1,500,000 or so distinct CDR3 sequences, roughly two fifths being singletons. The material sequenced was blood. The receptors come from a woman aged 18-35 years in good health.

J is TRBJ2-4 and V is TRBV28; D remains unclear. This CDR3 comprises 16 residues. V shed 3 bases and J shed 0 bases, with 12 bases lying between them. Germline V lookup: CDR1 MDHEN, CDR2 SYDVKM. For the CDR3, the DNA is TGTGCCAGCAGTTTTTCGGGTTCGCTAGCCAAAAACATTCAGTACTTC. Translation gives CASSFSGSLAKNIQYF.

The table lists this clonotype with a few counts. The chain is built from TRBV9 and TRBJ1-1; D perhaps matches TRBD1 (5 bases). Trimming shortened V by 1 base and J by 6 bases, and 16 bases separated the two germline ends. The CDR3 length is 15 residues. Germline V gene lookup returns CDR1 SGDLS and CDR2 YYNGEE. For the CDR3, the DNA is TGTGCCAGCAGCGTACGAGGGGAAGGGTTCCCTGAAGCTTTCTTT. It translates to CASSVRGEGFPEAFF.

The chain carries TRBV9 and TRBJ2-5, with a weak D call TRBD1 (5 bases). TRBJ2-7 explains the end of the DNA better; the J call may be wrong. Germline values: CDR1 SGDLS, CDR2 YYNGEE. The CDR3 contains 14 residues. For the CDR3, the DNA is TGTGCCAGCAGCGTGGACATTCACCCCTACGAGCAGTACTTC. This gives the protein CASSVDIHPYEQYF.

As regards this clonotype: Mismatch with germline at one junction end may stem from a read error. The chain carries TRBV29-1 and TRBJ2-1; D not certain. The CDR3 is 13 amino acids. Germline V gives CDR1 SQVTM, CDR2 ANQGSEA. In DNA form, the CDR3 reads TGCAGCGTTTCACAGAGCTCCTACAATGGGCAGTTCTTC. This encodes CSVSQSSYNGQFF.

The J gene is TRBJ2-7, the V gene TRBV6-2 or TRBV6-3, with D possibly TRBD1 on 5 matching bases. This CDR3 spans 15 amino acids. V was pared by 6 bases and J by 2 bases, with 17 bases between. Germline values: CDR1 MNHEY, CDR2 SVGEGT. The CDR3, as DNA: TGTGCCAGCAGCTCAGGGCATATCCTTACCTACGAGCAGTACTTC. Its protein is CASSSGHILTYEQYF.

This clonotype was seen more than once but under ten times. The rearrangement uses TRBV20-1 and TRBJ1-5; a possible D gene is TRBD1 (5 bases). The CDR3 consists of 14 residues. Trimming cost V 5 bases and J 3 bases, with 14 bases left between them. CDR1 is DFQATT, CDR2 SNEGSKA, per germline (reference sequence). The CDR3 DNA reads TGCAGTGCTCCATTTCAGGGCTACAATCAGCCCCAGCATTTT. Translating gives CSAPFQGYNQPQHF.

The chain uses TRBV7-2 and TRBJ2-6; D unresolved. Germline V CDR1 and CDR2: SGHTA, FQGNSA. The CDR3 covers 12 residues. V dropped 5 bases and J dropped 11 bases, with 10 bases sitting between them. CDR3 region: CASSPVVDVLTF. The CDR3 DNA follows: TGTGCCAGCAGCCCTGTGGTCGACGTCCTGACTTTC.

CDR3 coding DNA: TGTGCCAGCAACAGGGGAGATGGCTACACCTTC. It codes for CASNRGDGYTF. The V call is TRBV2, the J call TRBJ1-2, with TRBD1 matching over 7 bases. Germline V gene lookup returns CDR1 SNHLY and CDR2 FYNNEI. The CDR3 runs 11 residues. The V gene end was trimmed by 7 bases and the J gene end by 6 bases; junction bases not matched to a gene: 2.

The CDR3 bases are TGTGCCAGCAGCCCCAGACTAGCGGGAGGCGACGAGACAGATACGCAGTATTTT. This sequence encodes CASSPRLAGGDETDTQYF. V and J are TRBV7-3 and TRBJ2-3; 13 nucleotides line up with TRBD2. Germline trimming cut 5 bases from V and 3 bases from J; bases unmatched to any gene: 11. Germline V gene lookup returns CDR1 SGHTA and CDR2 FQGTGA. The CDR3 extends over 18 amino acids.

The chain recombines TRBV6-1 with TRBJ2-3, with TRBD1 as a possible D gene (6 bases). The CDR3 runs 15 residues. CDR1 is MNHNS and CDR2 is SASEGT in the germline V gene. V was trimmed by 7 bases and J by 4 bases, leaving 18 bases between them. The CDR3 sequence: CASKGRPGVPDTQYF. The CDR3 DNA sequence: TGTGCCAGCAAAGGTCGGCCAGGGGTGCCAGATACGCAGTATTTT.

This chain joins TRBV20-1 and TRBJ2-3; TRBD2 aligns across 12 bases. This CDR3 contains 14 residues. The germline V gene has CDR1 DFQATT and CDR2 SNEGSKA (reference sequence). Unmatched junction bases numbered 6, after V lost 5 bases and J lost 6 bases. As DNA, the CDR3 is TGCAGTGCTGCCGGGACTAGCGGGTCGGATACGCAGTATTTT. It encodes CSAAGTSGSDTQYF.

This clonotype was counted at least ten times. The rearrangement links TRBV12-3 or TRBV12-4 to TRBJ1-2, with D possibly matching TRBD1 (5 bases). Trimming removed 3 bases from V and 5 bases from J, with 16 bases in between. The CDR3 extends over 15 amino acids. The CDR3 DNA sequence: TGTGCCAGCAGTTTCCGCGGGGTGGGGGAGTATGGCTACACCTTC. Protein: CASSFRGVGEYGYTF.

The chain is built from TRBV9 and TRBJ2-3; tentatively, D is TRBD2 (5 bases). The CDR3 consists of 11 residues. Germline CDR1 reads SGDLS; CDR2 reads YYNGEE. The ends were cut back, 2 bases at V and 10 bases at J, with 8 bases in the middle. CDR3 DNA sequence: TGTGCCAGCAGCGTGGAGGCCGCGCAGTATTTT. Amino acid sequence: CASSVEAAQYF.

There are a few counts of this clonotype. V is TRBV7-2 and J is TRBJ2-7; 7 bases are shared with TRBD2. V lost 0 bases to trimming and J lost 6 bases; unmatched junction nucleotides: 8. The CDR3 contains 15 residues. Germline V gives CDR1 SGHTA, CDR2 FQGNSA. The CDR3 DNA reads TGTGCCAGCAGCTTAGCTTCCAGACTAGCCTCCGAGCAGTACTTC. Protein product: CASSLASRLASEQYF.